Below are 11 T cell receptor beta chains sequenced from a single sample in a study of CD4 T cells in relation to SARS-CoV-2 and coronaviruses. Their antigens remain unidentified. Generated by immunoSEQ multiplex PCR, the TCRdb table keeps only in-frame clones and is missing some. This sample yields some 22,000 clones, of which about 70% are seen a single time; about a sixth belongs to the top ten. The unexposed donors gave CD4+ T cells in about 2010-2019, prior to COVID-19. Isolation of CD4+ T cells took place after less than 11 days in culture. Sequencing used CD4+ T cells from PBMCs, cultured in vitro. These receptors were collected from a human donor in good health.

The rearrangement joins TRBV20-1 to TRBJ1-2; 7 nucleotides align to TRBD1. The V and J ends lost 5 bases and 5 bases, in that order; junction bases with no gene match: 2. This CDR3 spans 11 amino acids. Germline V CDR1 and CDR2: DFQATT, SNEGSKA (reference sequence). CDR3 sequence reads: CSAPQGYGYTF. CDR3 coding DNA: TGCAGTGCTCCACAGGGGTATGGCTACACCTTC.

This CDR3 is CASSQDKTGYEGYTF. The DNA of the CDR3 is TGCGCCAGCAGCCAAGATAAGACAGGGTACGAGGGCTACACCTTC. This chain connects TRBV4-3 to TRBJ1-2; 7 bases match TRBD1. Germline CDR1 is LGHNA and CDR2 is YSLEER. V dropped 0 bases and J dropped 8; count of bases not matched to a gene: 9. There are 15 residues in the CDR3.

This chain connects TRBV5-1 to TRBJ2-1; either TRBD1 or TRBD2 may fit D (6 bases each). Germline CDR1 is SGHRS and CDR2 is YFSETQ. The CDR3 covers 13 residues. Trimming stripped 0 bases from V and 8 bases from J, with 9 bases between. The CDR3 region is CASSLVGGDEQFF. CDR3 coding DNA: TGCGCCAGCAGCTTGGTCGGGGGCGATGAGCAGTTCTTC. Drawing the rest from reference TRBV5-1 and TRBJ2-1, the complete variable domain is KAGVTQTPRYLIKTRGQQVTLSCSPISGHRSVSWYQQTPGQGLQFLFEYFSETQRNKGNFPGRFSGRQFSNSRSEMNVSTLELGDSALYLCASSLVGGDEQFFGPGTRLTVL.

The J gene is TRBJ1-6, the V gene TRBV7-2, with D possibly matching TRBD1 (5 bases). The CDR3 runs 16 residues. CDR1 is SGHTA and CDR2 is FQGNSA in the germline V gene. V dropped 4 bases and J dropped 2 bases, with 12 bases sitting between them. The CDR3: CASSSSDSPYNSPLHF. The DNA for the CDR3 is TGTGCCAGCAGCTCGAGCGACAGCCCCTATAATTCACCCCTCCACTTT.

J is TRBJ2-7 and V is TRBV6-2 or TRBV6-3; 8 bases are shared with TRBD2. Losses at the gene ends were 2 bases for V and 4 bases for J; bases not matched to a gene: 7. This CDR3 has 15 amino acids. Germline CDR1 reads MNHEY; CDR2 reads SVGEGT. CDR3 loop: CASSYPALAGYEQYF. The CDR3 DNA is TGTGCCAGCAGTTACCCGGCCCTAGCGGGTTACGAGCAGTACTTC.

This sequence joins TRBV11-2 and TRBJ1-3; D remains ambiguous. The ends were cut back, 6 bases at V and 0 bases at J, with 9 bases in the middle. Germline CDR1 reads SGHAT; CDR2 reads FQNNGV. This CDR3 has 14 residues. CDR3 nucleotide sequence: TGTGCCAGCAGAAATAAGAGCTCTGGAAACACCATATATTTT. This gives the protein CASRNKSSGNTIYF. Combining the CDR3 with reference TRBV11-2 and TRBJ1-3 gives the whole variable domain EAGVAQSPRYKIIEKRQSVAFWCNPISGHATLYWYQQILGQGPKLLIQFQNNGVVDDSQLPKDRFSAERLKGVDSTLKIQPAKLEDSAVYLCASRNKSSGNTIYFGEGSWLTVV.

The chain combines TRBV9 with TRBJ1-5, with a weak D call TRBD1 (5 bases). There are 15 residues in the CDR3. Trimming pared 2 bases from V and 0 bases from J, leaving 9 bases between. CDR1 SGDLS and CDR2 YYNGEE come from the germline V gene. CDR3 DNA sequence: TGTGCCAGCAGCGTTGGGGCAAATAGCAATCAGCCCCAGCATTTT. It yields the protein CASSVGANSNQPQHF.

This clone was observed a few times. The chain has TRBV4-1 and TRBJ2-2, with 14 bases that match TRBD2. The germline CDR1 and CDR2 sequences are MGHRA and YSYEKL. This CDR3 has 21 amino acids. Trimming cost V 1 base and J 5 bases; bases outside gene matches: 15. The CDR3: CASSQVPGLAGEISGTGELFF. The CDR3 nucleotides read TGCGCCAGCAGCCAAGTCCCGGGACTAGCGGGAGAAATATCGGGTACCGGGGAGCTGTTTTTT.

The chain couples TRBV5-5 to TRBJ2-7; D remains ambiguous. Germline CDR1 and CDR2: SGHKS and YYEKEE (reference sequence). This CDR3 contains 13 residues. Trimming cost V 4 bases and J 3 bases, with 11 bases left between them. The CDR3 loop reads CASSTGPDYEQYF. The CDR3 DNA is TGTGCCAGCAGCACCGGGCCTGACTACGAGCAGTACTTC.

CDR3 nucleotides: TGTGCCAGTAGTGCCCGGGGGACAGGGGTGAGGGAGCAGTACTTC. Translating it yields CASSARGTGVREQYF. V usage is TRBV19 and J usage is TRBJ2-7, with 10 bases matching TRBD1. The CDR3 runs to 15 residues. From germline, CDR1 is LNHDA and CDR2 SQIVND (reference sequence). Trimming at V came to 5 bases and at J to 7 bases, leaving 11 bases not matched to a gene.

This clone appeared once. The V gene is TRBV6-6, the J gene TRBJ1-1; unclear D gene. The CDR3 runs 13 residues. Germline CDR1 MNHNY, CDR2 SVGAGI (reference sequence). Trimming took off 8 bases at V and 1 base at J, with 11 bases between the two ends. CDR3 DNA sequence: TGTGCCAGCCTGGTGATCGAGAACACTGAAGCTTTCTTT. Protein: CASLVIENTEAFF.